This T cell receptor beta chain was captured in a study of early T cells in non-severe SARS-CoV-2 infection. Study-level information: Chains were unpaired, as sequencing was done on bulk RNA from unsorted whole blood. General observations from the study: The matching step, a VDJdb search, favored anti-spike CD8 responses and missed private and CD4 specificities.

There are a few counts of this clonotype. The antigen remains unidentified. This CDR3 spans 15 amino acids. Germline loops: CDR1 SGDLS, CDR2 YYNGEE. V shed 4 bases and J shed 0 bases, with 14 bases lying between them. The protocol attached unique molecular identifiers to individual cDNA molecules. TCRdb processed the 5' RACE reads anew with MiXCR; each CDR3 protein has one entry. The data show fewer than 25,000 distinct CDR3 sequences, approximately 4.3% seen once. Input material: whole blood. The genes are TRBV9 and TRBJ2-7, with a tentative D call TRBD2 (7 bases). This TCR was sampled from an adult who was a healthcare worker with PCR-confirmed SARS-CoV-2 infection or an uninfected control (not recorded which). The CDR3 loop is CASSPTGGSSYEQYF. The CDR3 DNA reads TGTGCCAGCAGCCCAACGGGGGGCAGCTCCTACGAGCAGTACTTC.